The 30 T cell receptor beta chains listed next were all sequenced from one sample in a study of blood T cell repertoires in COVID-19 (dated by TCRdb to the early 2020s). The receptor library was made with the immunoSEQ multiplex PCR assay. Entries here come from immuneACCESS through TCRdb and include only in-frame sequences with V and J called. Some clones fail to appear in such tables; in the studies checked, an unresolved V gene covers under half of the shortfall, and the cause of the remainder is unknown. The sample includes around 220,000 clones, with 86% observed a single time. The ten largest clonotypes hold about a tenth of the sample. The material sequenced was peripheral blood. Receptor source: a woman aged 45 to 65 with COVID-19, enrolled during active disease.

This chain links TRBV2 with TRBJ2-1, with TRBD2 matching over 8 bases. The V segment lost 2 bases and the J segment 9 bases; nucleotides outside the gene matches: 3. The CDR3 has 13 amino acids. Germline V gives CDR1 SNHLY, CDR2 FYNNEI. CDR3 region: CASSESRGGEQFF. In nucleotides, the CDR3 is TGTGCCAGCAGTGAATCTCGGGGGGGTGAGCAGTTCTTC.

The V call is TRBV5-1, the J call TRBJ1-5; possible D gene TRBD1, 6 bases. The CDR3 totals 15 residues. The germline V gene has CDR1 SGHRS and CDR2 YFSETQ. V shed 2 bases and J shed 3 bases, with 12 bases lying between them. The CDR3 reads CASSLTTGSNQPQHF. The CDR3 bases are TGCGCCAGCAGCTTAACCACAGGGTCCAATCAGCCCCAGCATTTT.

The J gene is TRBJ2-2, the V gene TRBV7-8; possible D gene TRBD1, 5 bases. Germline-derived CDR1 and CDR2 are SGHVS and FQNEAQ. V lost 4 bases to trimming and J lost 6 bases, with 18 bases between them. CDR3 size: 16 residues. The CDR3 region has the DNA TGTGCCAGCAGCTACCGGACGGGCAGGGTGCCCGGGGAGCTGTTTTTT. The encoded protein is CASSYRTGRVPGELFF.

This chain uses TRBV28 with TRBJ1-2; D ambiguous. From germline, CDR1 is MDHEN and CDR2 SYDVKM. Trimming removed 7 bases at V and 3 bases at J, with 9 bases between. The CDR3 is made up of 12 amino acids. In DNA form, the CDR3 reads TGTGCCAGCACCGGGAGCCACTATGGCTACACCTTC. Its translation: CASTGSHYGYTF.

The gene calls are TRBV4-1 and TRBJ1-3; a possible D gene is TRBD1 (5 bases). Trimming took 3 bases from V and 1 from J, leaving 7 bases between them. There are 14 residues in the CDR3. Germline assignment: CDR1 MGHRA and CDR2 YSYEKL. This CDR3 is CASSHAGSGNTIYF. CDR3 in DNA: TGCGCCAGCAGCCATGCAGGGTCTGGAAACACCATATATTTT.

V usage is TRBV11-3 and J usage is TRBJ2-2; 9 bases fit TRBD1. From germline, CDR1 is SGHNT and CDR2 YENEEA. The CDR3 consists of 16 residues. The ends lost 4 bases at V and 6 bases at J; junction bases unmatched: 9. CDR3: CASSSYRGRSAGELFF. The CDR3 DNA sequence: TGTGCCAGCAGCTCCTACAGGGGGCGGTCGGCCGGGGAGCTGTTTTTT.

This chain links TRBV6-6 with TRBJ1-2; possibly TRBD1 for D (6 bases). Germline CDR1 and CDR2: MNHNY and SVGAGI (reference sequence). CDR3 length: 13 amino acids. V lost 8 bases to trimming and J lost 0 bases, with 10 bases between them. The CDR3 DNA reads TGTGCCAGCTCGGACAGACCTAACTATGGCTACACCTTC. Amino acids: CASSDRPNYGYTF.

The chain recombines TRBV27 with TRBJ1-2; TRBD1 aligns across 9 bases. The CDR3 runs to 15 residues. Germline CDR1 is MNHEY and CDR2 is SMNVEV (reference sequence). V shed 6 bases, J shed 8 bases, and the junction held 13 bases outside the gene matches. The CDR3 reads CASRSTTGGRGGYTF. The CDR3 DNA follows: TGTGCCAGCAGGAGTACTACAGGGGGCCGAGGAGGCTACACCTTC.

The chain recombines TRBV5-1 with TRBJ2-3, with 10 positions matching TRBD1. Germline CDR1 and CDR2: SGHRS and YFSETQ. V was clipped by 1 base and J by 1 base; unmatched bases: 9. The CDR3 is made up of 18 amino acids. This CDR3 reads CASSLSFSGTGGTDTQYF. The CDR3 nucleotides are TGCGCCAGCAGCTTGTCGTTCTCTGGGACAGGGGGCACAGATACGCAGTATTTT.

The chain joins TRBV11-2 to TRBJ2-2; tentative D call: TRBD2 (7 bases). There are 17 residues in the CDR3. Germline lookup yields CDR1 SGHAT and CDR2 FQNNGV. Trimming took 6 bases from V and 8 from J, leaving 25 bases between them. The CDR3 coding sequence is TGTGCCAGCAGTGCCCGGACAGTCGGGGGGCAACAGGGGGAGCTGTTTTTT. Protein: CASSARTVGGQQGELFF.

In its sample, this clone was seen a few times. The chain joins TRBV21-1 to TRBJ2-7; the DNA was not compared with TRBD1, the D call given in the table. TRBV21-1 is termed a pseudogene. The CDR3 has 14 residues. The chain's CDR3 is CASSPRGVVYEQYF. In DNA, the CDR3 is TGTGCCAGCAGCCCCAGGGGAGTCGTATACGAGCAGTACTTC.

This chain joins TRBV12-3 or TRBV12-4 and TRBJ1-5; D is perhaps TRBD1 (5 bases). The CDR3 consists of 13 residues. The V gene lost 3 bases and the J gene lost 8 bases, with 11 bases spanning the gap. The CDR3 loop reads CASSFGRVKPQHF. CDR3 nucleotides: TGTGCCAGCAGTTTTGGCAGGGTTAAGCCCCAGCATTTT.

V gene TRBV18 combines with J gene TRBJ2-7, with D unclear. Germline values: CDR1 KGHSH, CDR2 LQKENI. The V end was cut by 6 bases, the J end by 0 bases, with 21 bases between. The CDR3 has 17 residues. The CDR3 reads CASSLQAPSTPSYEQYF. As DNA, the CDR3 is TGTGCCAGCTCCCTCCAAGCGCCGTCAACCCCCTCCTACGAGCAGTACTTC. Supplemented by reference TRBV18 and TRBJ2-7, the full variable domain reads NAGVMQNPRHLVRRRGQEARLRCSPMKGHSHVYWYRQLPEEGLKFMVYLQKENIIDESGMPKERFSAEFPKEGPSILRIQQVVRGDSAAYFCASSLQAPSTPSYEQYFGPGTRLTVT.

Worth noting for this clone: Germline is not matched at one junction end, which may reflect a read error. The V call is TRBV6-5, the J call TRBJ2-7; 7 bases fit TRBD2. From germline, CDR1 is MNHEY and CDR2 SVGAGI. The CDR3 is 10 amino acids. CDR3 amino acids: CQAGVSEQYF. CDR3 DNA: TGCCAGGCGGGAGTCTCCGAGCAGTACTTC.

The rearrangement uses TRBV12-5 and TRBJ1-2; TRBD1 matches 8 bases. Looked up from germline, CDR1 is LGHNT and CDR2 is FRNRAP. The CDR3 consists of 14 residues. The V and J ends lost 1 base and 7 bases, in that order; junction bases with no gene match: 5. CDR3 nucleotide sequence: TGTGCTAGTGGTTTGGGGACAGGGTACGGTGGCTACACCTTC. Its protein product is CASGLGTGYGGYTF.

The rearrangement uses TRBV24-1 and TRBJ2-5, with 10 bases aligning to TRBD2. Germline V gene sequence: CDR1 KGHDR, CDR2 SFDVKD. The CDR3 contains 17 residues. Germline trimming cut 3 bases from V and 5 bases from J; bases unmatched to any gene: 11. The CDR3 protein is CATSDPSVAGGMETQYF. CDR3 nucleotide sequence: TGTGCCACCAGTGATCCGTCGGTAGCGGGGGGCATGGAGACCCAGTACTTC.

The V call is TRBV18, the J call TRBJ2-3; the D gene is possibly TRBD2 (5 bases). Trimming took off 6 bases at V and 6 bases at J, with 19 bases between the two ends. Germline V CDR1 and CDR2: KGHSH, LQKENI. The length of the CDR3 is 15 residues. The DNA of the CDR3 is TGTGCCAGCTCGCATAATAGAGGGAGTAAGGATACGCAGTATTTT. This gives the protein CASSHNRGSKDTQYF.

This clone has just one count. The CDR3 loop reads CASSFLLQGIDGYTF. The CDR3 DNA sequence: TGTGCCAGCAGTTTCCTCTTACAGGGCATCGATGGCTACACCTTC. The chain carries TRBV6-5 and TRBJ1-2; D possibly corresponds to TRBD1 (6 bases). CDR3 length equals 15 residues. Germline V gives CDR1 MNHEY, CDR2 SVGAGI. Trimming removed 4 bases at V and 6 bases at J, with 18 bases between.

The chain has TRBV19 and TRBJ2-5; 8 bases are a match to TRBD2. Germline V CDR1 and CDR2: LNHDA, SQIVND (reference sequence). V lost 3 bases, J lost 1 base, and 1 base stayed unmatched. The CDR3 consists of 14 residues. The CDR3 nucleotides read TGTGCCAGTAGTATCGGACTAGCCCAAGAGACCCAGTACTTC. Residues: CASSIGLAQETQYF.

This clone was seen many times. The rearrangement uses TRBV6-5 and TRBJ2-3, with unresolved D. V lost 0 bases and J 2 bases, leaving 6 bases between the germline ends. Germline V gene lookup returns CDR1 MNHEY and CDR2 SVGAGI. CDR3 length equals 14 residues. The CDR3 loop reads CASSYSAVTDTQYF. The CDR3 coding sequence is TGTGCCAGCAGTTACTCGGCAGTCACAGATACGCAGTATTTT.

V gene TRBV29-1 combines with J gene TRBJ1-1; TRBD1 matches 7 bases. The germline V gene encodes CDR1 SQVTM and CDR2 ANQGSEA. The J segment lost 4 bases and the V segment lost 3 bases, leaving 5 bases of the junction unmatched. The CDR3 is 13 residues long. Written as DNA, the CDR3 is TGCAGCGTTGATCAGGGGGACCGCACTGAAGCTTTCTTT. Protein product: CSVDQGDRTEAFF.

This chain links TRBV7-9 with TRBJ2-3, with 15 bases that match TRBD2. J lost 1 base, V lost 7 bases, and 15 bases had no gene match. CDR1 and CDR2 from the germline V gene are SEHNR and FQNEAQ (reference sequence). This CDR3 has 20 amino acids. The CDR3 DNA reads as TGTGCCAGCACCGAGGTTCGAAGGGGACTAGCGGGGGGCCGCACAGATACGCAGTATTTT. Translating it yields CASTEVRRGLAGGRTDTQYF.

This chain links TRBV6-5 with TRBJ1-1; D gene ambiguous. There are 13 residues in the CDR3. CDR1 and CDR2 (germline): MNHEY, SVGAGI. The V end was cut by 4 bases, the J end by 3 bases, with 9 bases between. The CDR3: CASSLRIYTEAFF. The CDR3 nucleotides read TGTGCCAGCAGTTTGCGAATATACACTGAAGCTTTCTTT.

This sequence joins TRBV5-4 and TRBJ2-1, with 12 bases that match TRBD2. Germline trimming cut 1 base from V and 15 bases from J; bases unmatched to any gene: 11. Germline V gene data show CDR1 as SGHNT and CDR2 as YYREEE (reference sequence). The CDR3 spans 15 residues. CDR3 loop: CASSLLYPSGGDLFF. CDR3 DNA: TGTGCCAGCAGCTTGTTATACCCTAGCGGGGGGGATCTGTTCTTC.

The CDR3 region is CASVSTGQYRMNTEAFF. In nucleotides, the CDR3 is TGTGCTAGTGTCTCGACCGGACAGTATCGGATGAACACTGAAGCTTTCTTT. The chain employs TRBV12-5 and TRBJ1-1; D may be TRBD1 (6 bases). The ends were cut back, 7 bases at V and 0 bases at J, with 21 bases in the middle. The length of the CDR3 is 17 residues. CDR1 and CDR2 from the germline V gene are LGHNT and FRNRAP.

The gene calls are TRBV30 and TRBJ2-7, with 9 bases identical to TRBD1. CDR1 is GTSNPN, CDR2 SVGIG, per germline (reference sequence). V was pared by 3 bases and J by 7 bases, with 4 bases of the junction left unmatched. CDR3 length equals 12 residues. The CDR3 DNA follows: TGTGCCTGGAGCCCGACAGGGGGAGAGCAGTACGTC. Translating it yields CAWSPTGGEQYV.

The chain carries TRBV28 and TRBJ1-1; D gene uncertain. This CDR3 is built from 16 residues. Trimming left V 5 bases short and J 4 bases short, with 20 bases between. Per the germline V gene, CDR1 is MDHEN and CDR2 is SYDVKM. The CDR3 loop is CASSPPGQRIGTEAFF. For the CDR3, the DNA is TGTGCCAGCAGTCCCCCGGGTCAGAGGATTGGCACTGAAGCTTTCTTT.

V usage is TRBV7-9 and J usage is TRBJ1-6, with D hard to call. This CDR3 is 14 amino acids long. The germline V gene encodes CDR1 SEHNR and CDR2 FQNEAQ (reference sequence). V was shortened by 6 bases and J by 8 bases, with 14 bases between the two germline ends. The CDR3 spells CASSRPYRDSPLHF. The CDR3 nucleotides are TGTGCCAGCAGTCGACCCTATCGGGATTCACCCCTCCACTTT.

The J gene is TRBJ2-3, the V gene TRBV19; weak D call: TRBD2 (5 bases). The CDR3 consists of 14 residues. The V gene's germline CDR1 is LNHDA and CDR2 SQIVND (reference sequence). The V and J ends lost 1 base and 4 bases respectively, with 9 bases between them. The CDR3, as DNA: TGTGCCAGTAGTATAGGACTACCCCCAGATACGCAGTATTTT. It encodes CASSIGLPPDTQYF.

J is TRBJ1-2 and V is TRBV29-1, with TRBD1 matching 8 bases. The V gene's germline CDR1 is SQVTM and CDR2 ANQGSEA. This CDR3 region has 14 residues. J gave up 0 bases and V 5 bases, and 5 bases lay outside the gene matches. CDR3 in amino acids: CSVTRTGSNYGYTF. CDR3 DNA: TGCAGCGTTACTAGGACAGGGTCTAACTATGGCTACACCTTC.